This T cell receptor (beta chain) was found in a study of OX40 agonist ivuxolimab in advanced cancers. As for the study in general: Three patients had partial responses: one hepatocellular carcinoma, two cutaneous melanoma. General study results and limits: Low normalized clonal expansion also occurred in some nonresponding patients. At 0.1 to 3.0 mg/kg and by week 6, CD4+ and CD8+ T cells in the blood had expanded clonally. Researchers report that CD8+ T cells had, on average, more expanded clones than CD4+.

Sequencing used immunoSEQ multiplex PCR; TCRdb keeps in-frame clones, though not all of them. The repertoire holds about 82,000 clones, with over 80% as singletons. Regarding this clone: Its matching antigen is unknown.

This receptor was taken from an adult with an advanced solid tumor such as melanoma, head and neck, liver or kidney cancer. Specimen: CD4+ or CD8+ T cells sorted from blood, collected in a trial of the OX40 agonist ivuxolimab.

The CDR3 spells CASGFQGRGVSQETQYF. DNA of the CDR3: TGTGCCAGCGGGTTTCAGGGACGTGGGGTCTCACAAGAGACCCAGTACTTC. The chain employs TRBV28 and TRBJ2-5; D assignment may be TRBD1 or TRBD2 (5 bases each). Germline V gene lookup returns CDR1 MDHEN and CDR2 SYDVKM. V was cut by 8 bases and J by 2 bases, with 24 bases left in between. This CDR3 contains 17 residues. Full variable domain (remainder filled in from reference TRBV28 and TRBJ2-5): DVKVTQSSRYLVKRTGEKVFLECVQDMDHENMFWYRQDPGLGLRLIYFSYDVKMKEKGDIPEGYSVSREKKERFSLILESASTNQTSMYLCASGFQGRGVSQETQYFGPGTRLLVL.